This TCR beta chain was recovered during a study of T cell clonality in common variable immunodeficiency. This clone was seen repeatedly, ten times or more. From the germline J gene comes the end of the CDR3, since the read stops 3 residues before it. Libraries were prepared by immunoSEQ multiplex PCR; TCRdb keeps only in-frame clonotypes and omits some of them. This repertoire holds tens of thousands of clones, and none appear only once. With 0 bases clipped from V and 1 base from J, the junction kept 12 bases outside the gene matches. Germline-derived CDR1 and CDR2 are GTSNPN and SVGIG (reference sequence). The CDR3 is 18 residues long.

Input material: peripheral blood mononuclear cells. The chain has TRBV30 and TRBJ2-7; 10 bases map to TRBD2. The receptor was derived from a person aged 18-70 years in good health. Partial CDR3 DNA: TGTGCCTGGAGTGTACAAGAGCGGGGGGGCCTCAGATCCTACGAG. Amino acid sequence: CAWSVQERGGLRSYE. The full CDR3 protein is CAWSVQERGGLRSYEQYF.